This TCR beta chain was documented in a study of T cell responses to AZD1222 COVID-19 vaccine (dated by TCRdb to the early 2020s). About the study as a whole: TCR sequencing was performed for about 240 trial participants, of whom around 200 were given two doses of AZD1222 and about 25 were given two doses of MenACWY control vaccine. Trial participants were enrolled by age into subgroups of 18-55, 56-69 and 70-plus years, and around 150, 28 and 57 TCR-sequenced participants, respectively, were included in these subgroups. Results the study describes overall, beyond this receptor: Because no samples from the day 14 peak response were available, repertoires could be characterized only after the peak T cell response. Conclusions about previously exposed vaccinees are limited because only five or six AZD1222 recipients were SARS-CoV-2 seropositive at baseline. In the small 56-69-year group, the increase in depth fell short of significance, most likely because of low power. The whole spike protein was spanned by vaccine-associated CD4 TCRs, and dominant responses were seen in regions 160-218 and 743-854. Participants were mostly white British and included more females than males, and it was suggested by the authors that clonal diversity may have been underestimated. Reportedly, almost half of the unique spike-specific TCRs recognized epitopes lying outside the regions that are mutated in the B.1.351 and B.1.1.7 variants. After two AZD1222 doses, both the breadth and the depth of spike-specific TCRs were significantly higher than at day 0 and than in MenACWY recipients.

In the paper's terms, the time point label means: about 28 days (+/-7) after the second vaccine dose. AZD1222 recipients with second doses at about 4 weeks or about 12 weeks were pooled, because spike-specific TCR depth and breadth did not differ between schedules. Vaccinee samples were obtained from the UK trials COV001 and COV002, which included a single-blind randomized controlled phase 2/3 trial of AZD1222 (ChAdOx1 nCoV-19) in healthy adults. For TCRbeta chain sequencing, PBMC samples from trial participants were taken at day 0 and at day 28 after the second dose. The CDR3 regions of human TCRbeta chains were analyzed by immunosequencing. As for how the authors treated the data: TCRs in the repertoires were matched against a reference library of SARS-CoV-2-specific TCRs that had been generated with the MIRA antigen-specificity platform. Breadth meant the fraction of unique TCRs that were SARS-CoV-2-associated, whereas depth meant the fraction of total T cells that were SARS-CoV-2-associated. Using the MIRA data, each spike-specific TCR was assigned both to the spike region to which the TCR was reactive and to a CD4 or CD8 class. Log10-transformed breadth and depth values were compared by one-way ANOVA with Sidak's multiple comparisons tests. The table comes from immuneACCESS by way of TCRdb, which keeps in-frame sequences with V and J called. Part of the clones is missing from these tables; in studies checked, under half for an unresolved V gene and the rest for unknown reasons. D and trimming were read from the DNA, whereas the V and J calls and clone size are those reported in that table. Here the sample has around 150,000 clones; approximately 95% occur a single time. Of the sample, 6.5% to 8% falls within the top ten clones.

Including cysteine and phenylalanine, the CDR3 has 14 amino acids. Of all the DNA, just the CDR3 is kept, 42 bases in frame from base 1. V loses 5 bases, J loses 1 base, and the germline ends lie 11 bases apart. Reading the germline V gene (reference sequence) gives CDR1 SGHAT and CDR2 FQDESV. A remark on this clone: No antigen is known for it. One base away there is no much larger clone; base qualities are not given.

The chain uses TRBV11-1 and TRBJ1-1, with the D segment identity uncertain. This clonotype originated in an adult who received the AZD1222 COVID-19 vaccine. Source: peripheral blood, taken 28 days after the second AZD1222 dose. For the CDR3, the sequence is CASSSNIWNTEAFF. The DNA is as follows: TGTGCCAGCAGCAGCAACATATGGAACACTGAAGCTTTCTTT.